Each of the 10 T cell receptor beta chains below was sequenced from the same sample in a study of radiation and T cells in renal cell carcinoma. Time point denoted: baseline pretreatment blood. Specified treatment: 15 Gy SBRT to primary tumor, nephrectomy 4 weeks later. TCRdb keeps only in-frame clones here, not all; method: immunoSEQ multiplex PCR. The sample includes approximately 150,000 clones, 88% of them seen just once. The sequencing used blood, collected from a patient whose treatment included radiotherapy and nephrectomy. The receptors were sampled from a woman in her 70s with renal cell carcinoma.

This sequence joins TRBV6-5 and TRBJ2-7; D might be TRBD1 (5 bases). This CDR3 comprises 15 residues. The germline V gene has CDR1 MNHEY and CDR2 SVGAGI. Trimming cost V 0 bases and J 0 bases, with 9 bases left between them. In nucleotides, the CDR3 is TGTGCCAGCAGTTACTCCCCAGGGCGCTCCTACGAGCAGTACTTC. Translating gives CASSYSPGRSYEQYF.

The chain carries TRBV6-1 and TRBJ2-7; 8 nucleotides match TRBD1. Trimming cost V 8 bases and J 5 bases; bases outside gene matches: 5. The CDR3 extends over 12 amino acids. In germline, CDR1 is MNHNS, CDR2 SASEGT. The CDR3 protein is CASFGQGNEQYF. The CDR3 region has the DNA TGTGCCAGCTTCGGACAGGGCAACGAGCAGTACTTC.

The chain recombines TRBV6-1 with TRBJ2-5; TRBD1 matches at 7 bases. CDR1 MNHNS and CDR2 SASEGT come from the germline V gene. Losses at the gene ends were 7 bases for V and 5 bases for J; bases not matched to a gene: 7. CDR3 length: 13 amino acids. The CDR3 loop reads CASTPTGMETQYF. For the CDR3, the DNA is TGTGCCAGCACCCCGACAGGGATGGAGACCCAGTACTTC.

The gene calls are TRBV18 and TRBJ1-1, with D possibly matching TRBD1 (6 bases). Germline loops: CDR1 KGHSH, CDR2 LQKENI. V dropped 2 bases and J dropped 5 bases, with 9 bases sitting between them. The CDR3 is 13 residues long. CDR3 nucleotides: TGTGCCAGCTCACCAAAACAGGGTACTGAAGCTTTCTTT. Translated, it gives CASSPKQGTEAFF.

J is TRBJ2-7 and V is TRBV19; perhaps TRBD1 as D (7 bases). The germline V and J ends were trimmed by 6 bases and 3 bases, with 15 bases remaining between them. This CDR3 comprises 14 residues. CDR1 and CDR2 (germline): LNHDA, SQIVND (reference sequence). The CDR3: CASSRTRDSYEQYF. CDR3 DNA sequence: TGTGCCAGTAGCAGGACGCGGGACAGCTACGAGCAGTACTTC.

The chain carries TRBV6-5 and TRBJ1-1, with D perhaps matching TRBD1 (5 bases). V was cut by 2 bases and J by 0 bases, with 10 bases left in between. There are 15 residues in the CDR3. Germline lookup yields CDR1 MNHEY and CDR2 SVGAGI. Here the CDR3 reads CASSYGQGMNTEAFF. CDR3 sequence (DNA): TGTGCCAGCAGTTACGGGCAGGGTATGAACACTGAAGCTTTCTTT.

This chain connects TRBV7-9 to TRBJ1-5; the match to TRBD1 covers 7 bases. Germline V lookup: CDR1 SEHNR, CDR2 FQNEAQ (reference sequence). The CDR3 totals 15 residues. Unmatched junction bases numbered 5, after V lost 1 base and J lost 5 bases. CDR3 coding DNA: TGTGCCAGCAGCTTAGGGCAGGGGGATTATCAGCCCCAGCATTTT. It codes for CASSLGQGDYQPQHF.

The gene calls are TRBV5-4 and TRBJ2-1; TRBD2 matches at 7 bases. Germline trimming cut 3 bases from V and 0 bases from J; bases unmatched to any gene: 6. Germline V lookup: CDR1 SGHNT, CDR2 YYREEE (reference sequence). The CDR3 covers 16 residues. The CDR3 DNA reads TGTGCCAGCAGCTCGCCCGGGACTATCTCCTACAATGAGCAGTTCTTC. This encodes CASSSPGTISYNEQFF.

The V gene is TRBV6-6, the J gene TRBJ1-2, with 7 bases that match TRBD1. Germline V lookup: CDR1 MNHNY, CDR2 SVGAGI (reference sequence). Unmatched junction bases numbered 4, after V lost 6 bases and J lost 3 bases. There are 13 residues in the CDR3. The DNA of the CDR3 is TGTGCCAGCAGAGTAACAGGGGACTATGGCTACACCTTC. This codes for CASRVTGDYGYTF.

The CDR3 DNA reads TGTGCCAGCAGGGATACGGACAGGGGCCACGAGCAGTACTTC. It encodes CASRDTDRGHEQYF. J is TRBJ2-7 and V is TRBV6-1, with 9 positions matching TRBD1. The length of the CDR3 is 14 residues. CDR1 and CDR2 from the germline V gene are MNHNS and SASEGT. J lost 5 bases, V lost 6 bases, and 8 bases had no gene match.